This T cell receptor (beta chain) originates from a study of T cell repertoires in cytomegalovirus infection. TCRdb passed the reads through MiXCR, listing each CDR3 protein once. The sample records about a million distinct CDR3 sequences, around 32% being singletons. This clonotype was detected a few times. The antigen is not known. The CDR3 loop spans 18 amino acids. V gave up 1 base and J gave up 4 bases, with 19 bases separating them. Germline CDR1 is MGHRA and CDR2 is YSYEKL. The chain links TRBV4-1 to TRBJ2-2, with D possibly being TRBD1 (5 bases). This sequence was found in a human donor in good health (CMV status not recorded). Some clones in this sample may be carry-over from other donors' samples. This sample comprised cultured CD8+ T cells from PBMCs, obtained from culture after CMV antigen stimulation. The DNA for the CDR3 is TGCGCCAGCAGCCAAGCCCCCCCGACAGTTGCGAGCACCGGGGAGCTGTTTTTT. Encoded protein: CASSQAPPTVASTGELFF.